This T cell receptor (beta chain) originates from a study of blood T cell repertoires in COVID-19. Whole-study context: Donors in the United States, Italy and Spain gave samples during acute or convalescent COVID-19. Nucleic acid was either cDNA or gDNA, and it came from T cells, B-cell-depleted T cells, or PBMCs.

Trimming stripped 1 base from V and 8 bases from J, with 11 bases between. Germline loops: CDR1 MDHEN, CDR2 SYDVKM. This CDR3 spans 13 amino acids. Source study methods: The assay estimated nucleated cells by amplifying reference gene primers. Sequencing was performed with immunoSEQ multiplex PCR; in TCRdb, only in-frame clones are kept and a portion is missing. The V and J calls and the clone size are those of that table, but D and trimming were determined from the DNA. The sample holds 27,000 or so clones; roughly 82% are singletons and the top ten take around 2%. This TCR derives from a man older than 75 with active or convalescent COVID-19. The source material was peripheral blood. V and J are TRBV28 and TRBJ1-2; maybe TRBD1 (5 bases). This CDR3 reads CASSLYRHRGYTF. The DNA for the CDR3 is TGTGCCAGCAGTTTATACAGACACAGGGGCTACACCTTC.